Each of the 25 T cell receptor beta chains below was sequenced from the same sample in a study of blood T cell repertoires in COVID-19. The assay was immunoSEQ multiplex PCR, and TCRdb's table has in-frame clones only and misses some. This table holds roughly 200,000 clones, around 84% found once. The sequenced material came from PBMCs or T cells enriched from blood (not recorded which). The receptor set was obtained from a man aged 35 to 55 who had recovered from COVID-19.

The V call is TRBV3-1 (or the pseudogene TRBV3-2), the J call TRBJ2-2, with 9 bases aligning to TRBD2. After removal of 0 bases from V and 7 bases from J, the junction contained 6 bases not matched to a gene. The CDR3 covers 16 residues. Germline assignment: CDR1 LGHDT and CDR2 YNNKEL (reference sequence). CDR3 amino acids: CASSQDSSGRLGELFF. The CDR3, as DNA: TGTGCCAGCAGCCAAGATTCCAGCGGGAGGCTCGGGGAGCTGTTTTTT.

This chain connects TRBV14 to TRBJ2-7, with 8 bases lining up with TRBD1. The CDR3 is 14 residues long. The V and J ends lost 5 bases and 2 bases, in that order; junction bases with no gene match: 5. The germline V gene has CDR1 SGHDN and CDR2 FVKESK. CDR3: CASSSTTGAYEQYF. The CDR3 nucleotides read TGTGCCAGCAGCTCCACGACAGGGGCCTACGAGCAGTACTTC.

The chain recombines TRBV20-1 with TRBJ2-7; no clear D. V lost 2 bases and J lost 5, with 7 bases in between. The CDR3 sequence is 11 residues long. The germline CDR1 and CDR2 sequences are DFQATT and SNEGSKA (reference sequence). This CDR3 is CSARTPNEQYF. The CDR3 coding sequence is TGCAGTGCTAGAACCCCTAACGAGCAGTACTTC.

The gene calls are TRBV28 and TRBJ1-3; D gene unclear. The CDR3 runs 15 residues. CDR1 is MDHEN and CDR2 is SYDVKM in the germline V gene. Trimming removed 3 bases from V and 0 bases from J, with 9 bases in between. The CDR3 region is CASSFDTSSGNTIYF. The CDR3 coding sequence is TGTGCCAGCAGTTTCGACACGAGCTCTGGAAACACCATATATTTT.

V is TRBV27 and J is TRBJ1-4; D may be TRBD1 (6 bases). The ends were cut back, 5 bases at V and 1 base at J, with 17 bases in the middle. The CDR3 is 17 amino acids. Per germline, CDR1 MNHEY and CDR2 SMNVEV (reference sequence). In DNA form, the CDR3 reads TGTGCCAGCAGTACAACAGGGTTTTGGCTAACTAATGAAAAACTGTTTTTT. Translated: CASSTTGFWLTNEKLFF.

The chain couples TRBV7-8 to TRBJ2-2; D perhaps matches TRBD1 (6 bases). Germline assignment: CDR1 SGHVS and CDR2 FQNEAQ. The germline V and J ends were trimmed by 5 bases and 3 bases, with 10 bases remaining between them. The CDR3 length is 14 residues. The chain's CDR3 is CASSKDRYTGELFF. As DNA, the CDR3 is TGTGCCAGCAGCAAGGACAGATACACCGGGGAGCTGTTTTTT.

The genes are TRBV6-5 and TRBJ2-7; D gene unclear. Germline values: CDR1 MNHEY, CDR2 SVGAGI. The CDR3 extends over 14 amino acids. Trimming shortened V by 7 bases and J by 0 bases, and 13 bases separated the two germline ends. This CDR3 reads CASTLAPNSYEQYF. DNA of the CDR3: TGTGCCAGCACCCTGGCCCCGAACTCCTACGAGCAGTACTTC.

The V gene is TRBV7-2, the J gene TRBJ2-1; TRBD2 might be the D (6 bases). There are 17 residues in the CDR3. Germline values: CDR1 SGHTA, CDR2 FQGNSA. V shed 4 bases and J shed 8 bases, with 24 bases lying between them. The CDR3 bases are TGTGCCAGCAGCTCGCCGCTAGCGACCGGGAGTTTCTATGAGCAGTTCTTC. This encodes CASSSPLATGSFYEQFF.

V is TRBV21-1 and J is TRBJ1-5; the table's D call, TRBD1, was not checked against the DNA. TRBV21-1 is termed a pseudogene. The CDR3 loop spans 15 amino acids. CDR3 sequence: CASPKIRDFNQPQHF. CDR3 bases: TGTGCCAGCCCCAAGATCAGGGATTTCAATCAGCCCCAGCATTTT.

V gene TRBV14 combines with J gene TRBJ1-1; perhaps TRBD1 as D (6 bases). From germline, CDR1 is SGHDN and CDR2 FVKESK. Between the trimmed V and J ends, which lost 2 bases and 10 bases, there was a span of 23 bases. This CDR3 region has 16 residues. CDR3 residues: CASSQRRAGGGFGAFF. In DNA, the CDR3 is TGTGCCAGCAGCCAACGAAGGGCGGGGGGCGGATTTGGAGCTTTCTTT.

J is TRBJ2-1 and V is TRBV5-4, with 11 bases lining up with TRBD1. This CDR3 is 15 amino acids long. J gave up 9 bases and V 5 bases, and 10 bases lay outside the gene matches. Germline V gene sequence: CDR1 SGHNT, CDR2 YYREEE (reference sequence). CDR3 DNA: TGTGCCAGCAGTATCAAGGGGACAGGGGGGGTTGAGCAGTTCTTC. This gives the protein CASSIKGTGGVEQFF. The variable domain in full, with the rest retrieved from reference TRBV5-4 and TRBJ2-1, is ETGVTQSPTHLIKTRGQQVTLRCSSQSGHNTVSWYQQALGQGPQFIFQYYREEENGRGNFPPRFSGLQFPNYSSELNVNALELDDSALYLCASSIKGTGGVEQFFGPGTRLTVL.

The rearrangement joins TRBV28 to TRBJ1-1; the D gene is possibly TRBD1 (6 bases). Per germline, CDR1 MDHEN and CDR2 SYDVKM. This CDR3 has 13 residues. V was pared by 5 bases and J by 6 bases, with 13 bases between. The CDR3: CASSIGTWAEAFF. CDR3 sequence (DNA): TGTGCCAGCAGTATAGGGACATGGGCTGAAGCTTTCTTT.

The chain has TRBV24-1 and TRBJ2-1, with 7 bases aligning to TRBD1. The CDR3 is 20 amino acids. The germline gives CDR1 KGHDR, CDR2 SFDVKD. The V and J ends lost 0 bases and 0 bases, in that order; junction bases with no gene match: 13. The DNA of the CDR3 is TGTGCCACCAGTGATTTGCGGCCGGGACAGCGCGTTAGCTCCTACAATGAGCAGTTCTTC. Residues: CATSDLRPGQRVSSYNEQFF.

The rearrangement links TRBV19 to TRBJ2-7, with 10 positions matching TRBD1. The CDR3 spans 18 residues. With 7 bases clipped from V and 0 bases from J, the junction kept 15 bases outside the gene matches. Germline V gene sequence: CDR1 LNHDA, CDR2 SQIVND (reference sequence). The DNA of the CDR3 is TGTGCCAGTACCGTGACAGGGGGCGGATTTCGAAGCTCCTACGAGCAGTACTTC. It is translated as CASTVTGGGFRSSYEQYF.

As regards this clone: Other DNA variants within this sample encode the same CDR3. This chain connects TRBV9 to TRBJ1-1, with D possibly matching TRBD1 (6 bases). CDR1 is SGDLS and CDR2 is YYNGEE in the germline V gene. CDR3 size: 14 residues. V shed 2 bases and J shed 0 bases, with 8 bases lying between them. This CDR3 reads CASSVDSMNTEAFF. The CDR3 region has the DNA TGTGCCAGCAGCGTGGACAGCATGAACACTGAAGCTTTCTTT.

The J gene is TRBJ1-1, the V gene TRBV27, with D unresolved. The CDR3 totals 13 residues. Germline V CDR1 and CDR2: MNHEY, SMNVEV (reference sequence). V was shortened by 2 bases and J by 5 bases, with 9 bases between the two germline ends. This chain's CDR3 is CASSLRTETEAFF. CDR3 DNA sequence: TGTGCCAGCAGTTTACGAACAGAAACTGAAGCTTTCTTT.

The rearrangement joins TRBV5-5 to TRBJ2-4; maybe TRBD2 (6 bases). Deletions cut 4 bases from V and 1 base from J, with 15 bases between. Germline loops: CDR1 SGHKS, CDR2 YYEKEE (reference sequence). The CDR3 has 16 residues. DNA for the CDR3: TGTGCCAGCAGCCCCCCCATTGCGGGGGCCAAAAACATTCAGTACTTC. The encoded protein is CASSPPIAGAKNIQYF.

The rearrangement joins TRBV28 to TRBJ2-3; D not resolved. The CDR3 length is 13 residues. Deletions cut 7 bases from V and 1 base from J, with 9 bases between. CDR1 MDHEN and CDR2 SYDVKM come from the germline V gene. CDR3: CASILSGTDTQYF. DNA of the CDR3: TGTGCCAGCATCCTCTCGGGCACAGATACGCAGTATTTT.

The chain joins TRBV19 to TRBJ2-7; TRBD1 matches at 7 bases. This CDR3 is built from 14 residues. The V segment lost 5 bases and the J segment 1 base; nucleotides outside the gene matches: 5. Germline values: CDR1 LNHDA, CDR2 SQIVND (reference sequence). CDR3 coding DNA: TGTGCCAGTAGTGTCCGGGACAGTTCCTACGAGCAGTACTTC. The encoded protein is CASSVRDSSYEQYF.

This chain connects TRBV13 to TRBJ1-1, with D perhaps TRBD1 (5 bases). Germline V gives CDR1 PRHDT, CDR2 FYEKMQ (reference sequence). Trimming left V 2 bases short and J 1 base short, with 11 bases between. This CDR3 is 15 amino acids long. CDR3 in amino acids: CASSLSGGGNTEAFF. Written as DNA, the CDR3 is TGTGCCAGCAGCTTATCCGGGGGTGGGAACACTGAAGCTTTCTTT.

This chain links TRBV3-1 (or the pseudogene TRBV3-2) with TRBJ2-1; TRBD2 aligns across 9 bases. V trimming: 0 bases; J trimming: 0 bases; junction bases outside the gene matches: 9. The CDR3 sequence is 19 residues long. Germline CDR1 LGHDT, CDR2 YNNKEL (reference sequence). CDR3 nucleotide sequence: TGTGCCAGCAGCCAAGAGGTGACTAGCGGCTCGAGCTCCTACAATGAGCAGTTCTTC. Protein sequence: CASSQEVTSGSSSYNEQFF.

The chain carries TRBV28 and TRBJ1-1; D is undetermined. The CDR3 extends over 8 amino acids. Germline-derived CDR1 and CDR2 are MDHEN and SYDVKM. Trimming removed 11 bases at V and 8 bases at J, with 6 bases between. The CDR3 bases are TGTGCCGCGGGGGAAGCTTTCTTT. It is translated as CAAGEAFF.

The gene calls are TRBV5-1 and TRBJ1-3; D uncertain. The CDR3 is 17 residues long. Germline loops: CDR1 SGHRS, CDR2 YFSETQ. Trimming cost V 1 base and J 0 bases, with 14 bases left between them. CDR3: CASSLSGRSDSGNTIYF. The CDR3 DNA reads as TGCGCCAGCAGCTTGTCCGGCAGGTCTGACTCTGGAAACACCATATATTTT.

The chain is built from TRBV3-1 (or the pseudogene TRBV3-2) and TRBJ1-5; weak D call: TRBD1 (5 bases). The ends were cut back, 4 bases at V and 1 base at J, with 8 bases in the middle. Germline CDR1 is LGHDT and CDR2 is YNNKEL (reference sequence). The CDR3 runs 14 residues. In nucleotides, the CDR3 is TGTGCCAGCAGCCCAGGGTTCAGCAATCAGCCCCAGCATTTT. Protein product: CASSPGFSNQPQHF.

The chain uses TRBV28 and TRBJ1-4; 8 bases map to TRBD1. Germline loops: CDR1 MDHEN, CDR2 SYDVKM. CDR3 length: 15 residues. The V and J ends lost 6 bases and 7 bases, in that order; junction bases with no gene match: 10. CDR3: CASRSPRGRGEKLFF. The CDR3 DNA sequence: TGTGCCAGCAGATCCCCCAGGGGGCGCGGTGAAAAACTGTTTTTT.